This TCR beta chain came from a study of identifying expanded T cells in peripheral blood. The length of the CDR3 is 16 residues. Germline V gives CDR1 SGHAT, CDR2 FQNNGV. V was trimmed by 1 base and J by 3 bases, leaving 15 bases between them. Method: immunoSEQ multiplex PCR; TCRdb's copy keeps in-frame clones and lacks some. The sample comprises tens of thousands of clones, approximately 85% of which are singletons, and approximately 5% rests with the top ten. This clone was observed once. Healthy donors had no documented immune events, such as infections, while sampled. The rearrangement links TRBV11-2 to TRBJ1-1, with a possible D match to TRBD1 (5 bases). Sequenced input: blood. This sequence was found in a person between 18 and 75 years old in good health. CDR3 in amino acids: CASSLGGALYYTEAFF. The CDR3 region has the DNA TGTGCCAGCAGCTTAGGAGGGGCCCTCTATTACACTGAAGCTTTCTTT.